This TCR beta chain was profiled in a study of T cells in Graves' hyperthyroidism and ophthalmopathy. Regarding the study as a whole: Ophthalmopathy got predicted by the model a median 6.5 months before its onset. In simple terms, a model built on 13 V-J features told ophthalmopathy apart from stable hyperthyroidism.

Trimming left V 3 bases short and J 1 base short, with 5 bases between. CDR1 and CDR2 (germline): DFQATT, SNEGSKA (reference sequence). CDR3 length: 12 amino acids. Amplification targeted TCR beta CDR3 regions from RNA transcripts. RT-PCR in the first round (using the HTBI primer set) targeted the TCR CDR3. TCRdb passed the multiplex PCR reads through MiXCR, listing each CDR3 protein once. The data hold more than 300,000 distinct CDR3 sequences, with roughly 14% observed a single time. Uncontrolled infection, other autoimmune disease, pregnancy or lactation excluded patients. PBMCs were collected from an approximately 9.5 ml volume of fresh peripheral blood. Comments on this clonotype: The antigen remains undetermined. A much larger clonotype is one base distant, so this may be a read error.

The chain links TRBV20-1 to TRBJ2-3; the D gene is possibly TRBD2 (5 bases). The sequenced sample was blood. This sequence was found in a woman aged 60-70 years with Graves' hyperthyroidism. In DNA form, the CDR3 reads TGCAGTGCTAGCGGGGGCACAGATACGCAGTATTTT. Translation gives CSASGGTDTQYF.